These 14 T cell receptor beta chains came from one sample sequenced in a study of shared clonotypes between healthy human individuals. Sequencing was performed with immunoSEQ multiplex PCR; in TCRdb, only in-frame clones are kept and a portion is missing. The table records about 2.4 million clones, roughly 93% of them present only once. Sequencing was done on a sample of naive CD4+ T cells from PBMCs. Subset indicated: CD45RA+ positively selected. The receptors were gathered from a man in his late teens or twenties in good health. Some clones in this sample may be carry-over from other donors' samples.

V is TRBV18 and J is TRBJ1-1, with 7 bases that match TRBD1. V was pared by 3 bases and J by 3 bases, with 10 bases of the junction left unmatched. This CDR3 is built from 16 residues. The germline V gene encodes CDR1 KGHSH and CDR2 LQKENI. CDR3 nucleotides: TGTGCCAGCTCACCTTTGGGGACAGCAAGTGACACTGAAGCTTTCTTT. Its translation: CASSPLGTASDTEAFF.

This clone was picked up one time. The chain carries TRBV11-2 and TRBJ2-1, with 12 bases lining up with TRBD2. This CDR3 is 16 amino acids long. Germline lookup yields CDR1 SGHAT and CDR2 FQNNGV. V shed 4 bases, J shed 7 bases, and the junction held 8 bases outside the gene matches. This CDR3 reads CASSSNGLAGKNEQFF. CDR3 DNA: TGTGCCAGCAGCTCGAATGGACTAGCGGGAAAAAATGAGCAGTTCTTC.

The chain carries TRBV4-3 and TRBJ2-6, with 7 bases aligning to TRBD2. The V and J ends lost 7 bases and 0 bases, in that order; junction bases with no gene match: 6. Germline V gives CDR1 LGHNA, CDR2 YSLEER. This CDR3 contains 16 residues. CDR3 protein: CASTPGRGSGANVLTF. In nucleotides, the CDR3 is TGCGCCAGCACCCCAGGGAGGGGCTCTGGGGCCAACGTCCTGACTTTC.

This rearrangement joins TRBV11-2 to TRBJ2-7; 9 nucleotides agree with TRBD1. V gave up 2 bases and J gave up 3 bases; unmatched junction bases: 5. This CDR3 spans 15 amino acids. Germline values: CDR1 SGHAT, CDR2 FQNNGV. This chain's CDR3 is CASSLSGTGLYEQYF. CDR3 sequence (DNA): TGTGCCAGCAGCTTAAGCGGGACAGGGCTCTACGAGCAGTACTTC.

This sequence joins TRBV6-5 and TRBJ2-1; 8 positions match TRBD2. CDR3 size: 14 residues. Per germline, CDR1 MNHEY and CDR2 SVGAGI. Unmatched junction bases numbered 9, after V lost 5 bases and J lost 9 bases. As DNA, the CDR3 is TGTGCCAGCAGTAATCCGGGACTAGTCGTTGAGCAGTTCTTC. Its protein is CASSNPGLVVEQFF.

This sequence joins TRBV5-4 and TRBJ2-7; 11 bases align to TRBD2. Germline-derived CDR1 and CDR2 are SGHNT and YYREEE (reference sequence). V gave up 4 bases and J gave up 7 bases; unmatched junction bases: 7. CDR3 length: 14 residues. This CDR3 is CASSVSGRVREQYF. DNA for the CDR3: TGTGCCAGCAGCGTTAGCGGGAGGGTAAGGGAGCAGTACTTC.

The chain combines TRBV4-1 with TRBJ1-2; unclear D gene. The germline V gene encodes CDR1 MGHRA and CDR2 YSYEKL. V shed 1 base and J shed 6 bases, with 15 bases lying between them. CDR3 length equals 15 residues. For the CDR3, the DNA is TGCGCCAGCAGCCAAGTGGTGGGGATATTGAATGGCTACACCTTC. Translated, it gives CASSQVVGILNGYTF.

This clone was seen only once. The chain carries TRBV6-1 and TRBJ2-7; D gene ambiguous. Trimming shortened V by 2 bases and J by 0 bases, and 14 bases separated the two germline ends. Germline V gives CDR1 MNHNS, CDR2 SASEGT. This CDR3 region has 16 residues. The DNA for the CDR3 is TGTGCCAGCAGTGAATCCAACAGCCAGCTCTCCTACGAGCAGTACTTC. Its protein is CASSESNSQLSYEQYF.

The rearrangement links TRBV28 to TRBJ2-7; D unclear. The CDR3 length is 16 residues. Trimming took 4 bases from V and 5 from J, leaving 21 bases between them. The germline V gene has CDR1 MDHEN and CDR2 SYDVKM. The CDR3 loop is CASSSPLSMADHEQYF. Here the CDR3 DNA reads TGTGCCAGCAGTTCCCCCCTTTCCATGGCGGACCACGAGCAGTACTTC. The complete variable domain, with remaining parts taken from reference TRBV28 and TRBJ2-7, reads DVKVTQSSRYLVKRTGEKVFLECVQDMDHENMFWYRQDPGLGLRLIYFSYDVKMKEKGDIPEGYSVSREKKERFSLILESASTNQTSMYLCASSSPLSMADHEQYFGPGTRLTVT.

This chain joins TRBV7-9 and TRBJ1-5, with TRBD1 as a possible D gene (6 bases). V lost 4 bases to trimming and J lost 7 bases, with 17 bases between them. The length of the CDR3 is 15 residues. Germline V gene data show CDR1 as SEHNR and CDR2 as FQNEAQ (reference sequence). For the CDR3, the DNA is TGTGCCAGCAGCTCGGGGGGACAACGGGTACAGCCCCAGCATTTT. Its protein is CASSSGGQRVQPQHF.

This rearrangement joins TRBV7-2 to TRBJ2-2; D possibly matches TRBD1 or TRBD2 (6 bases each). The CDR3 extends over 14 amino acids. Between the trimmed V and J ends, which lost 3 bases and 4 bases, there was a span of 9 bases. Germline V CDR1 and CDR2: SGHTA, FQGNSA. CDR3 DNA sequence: TGTGCCAGCAGCTTTTCGGGGGCCACCGGGGAGCTGTTTTTT. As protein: CASSFSGATGELFF. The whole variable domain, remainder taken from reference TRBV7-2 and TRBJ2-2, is GAGVSQSPSNKVTEKGKDVELRCDPISGHTALYWYRQSLGQGLEFLIYFQGNSAPDKSGLPSDRFSAERTGGSVSTLTIQRTQQEDSAVYLCASSFSGATGELFFGEGSRLTVL.

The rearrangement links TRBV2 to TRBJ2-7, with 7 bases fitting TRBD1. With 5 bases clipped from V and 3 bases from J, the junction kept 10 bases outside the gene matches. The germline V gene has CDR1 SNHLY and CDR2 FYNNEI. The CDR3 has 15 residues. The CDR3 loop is CASSLGQLVDYEQYF. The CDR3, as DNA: TGTGCCAGCAGTCTGGGACAGCTTGTTGACTACGAGCAGTACTTC.

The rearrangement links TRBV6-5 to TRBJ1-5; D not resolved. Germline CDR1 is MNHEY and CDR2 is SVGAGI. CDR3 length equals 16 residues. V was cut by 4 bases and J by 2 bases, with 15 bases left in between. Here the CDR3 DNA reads TGTGCCAGCAGTTCCTCCTTCGCGCGGGGCAATCAGCCCCAGCATTTT. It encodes CASSSSFARGNQPQHF.

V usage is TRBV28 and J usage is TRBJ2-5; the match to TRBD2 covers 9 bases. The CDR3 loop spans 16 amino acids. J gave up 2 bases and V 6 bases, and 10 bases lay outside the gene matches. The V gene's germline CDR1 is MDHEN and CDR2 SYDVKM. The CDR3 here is CASSRPTSGLQETQYF. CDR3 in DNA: TGTGCCAGCAGCCGACCGACTAGCGGCCTTCAAGAGACCCAGTACTTC.